This TCR beta chain was sequenced during a study of T cells in Graves' hyperthyroidism and ophthalmopathy. Study-level background: Prior to any treatment, at the point of initial diagnosis, peripheral blood was collected.

What was amplified from RNA transcripts were TCR beta CDR3 regions. Using the HTBI primer set, a first-round RT-PCR was run on the TCR CDR3. TCRdb called the multiplex PCR reads again in MiXCR, with one record for every CDR3 protein. The data contain hundreds of thousands of distinct CDR3 sequences, about 20% of them singletons. This clonotype has a handful of counts. Antigen specificity is unknown. V gave up 6 bases and J gave up 7 bases; unmatched junction bases: 13. From germline, CDR1 is MRHNA and CDR2 SNTAGT. The CDR3 covers 16 residues. Study-level points and caveats: Among clonotypes expanded in thyroid above 0.001, most were also found in blood. From stable hyperthyroidism, ophthalmopathy was separated by a 13 V-J model.

This receptor was taken from a man aged 35 to 55 with Graves' ophthalmopathy. The gene calls are TRBV6-4 and TRBJ2-2; 8 bases are shared with TRBD1. Sequences were obtained from blood. The CDR3 spells CASRPRAGGEYGELFF. The CDR3 DNA sequence: TGTGCCAGCAGGCCCCGCGCAGGGGGCGAGTACGGGGAGCTGTTTTTT.